The 13 T cell receptor beta chains below all came from one sample that was sequenced in a study of T cells after yellow fever vaccination. One entry per CDR3 protein, called by TCRdb with MiXCR from the 5' RACE reads. The repertoire has 500,000 to 650,000 distinct CDR3 sequences, around 16% of them found once; the top ten carry 17%. Here the sequenced sample was PBMCs, taken 5 to 6 days after the first yellow fever vaccination. These receptors originate from a man aged 18 to 30 who received the YFV17D yellow fever vaccine.

This clonotype was seen a few times. The rearrangement uses TRBV25-1 and TRBJ1-5; D is possibly TRBD1 (5 bases). Germline loops: CDR1 MGHDK, CDR2 SYGVNS. The CDR3 has 15 residues. Trimming stripped 4 bases from V and 2 bases from J, with 12 bases between. CDR3: CASSGRGFGNQPQHF. The CDR3 bases are TGTGCCAGCAGTGGAAGGGGTTTCGGCAATCAGCCCCAGCATTTT.

The sample holds many counts of this clonotype. This chain uses TRBV6-2 or TRBV6-3 with TRBJ2-1; 8 positions match TRBD2. Germline trimming cut 2 bases from V and 8 bases from J; bases unmatched to any gene: 11. CDR1 is MNHEY, CDR2 SVGEGT, per germline. This CDR3 has 16 amino acids. The CDR3: CASSYERGPRPYEQFF. The CDR3 DNA reads TGTGCCAGCAGTTACGAGCGGGGGCCCCGCCCGTATGAGCAGTTCTTC.

This clonotype came up many times. This chain connects TRBV5-1 to TRBJ2-1; 11 bases are shared with TRBD2. V lost 4 bases and J lost 9; bases outside the gene matches: 15. This CDR3 contains 17 residues. Germline V gene sequence: CDR1 SGHRS, CDR2 YFSETQ. The CDR3 is CASSPTPLAGGSGEQFF. CDR3 sequence (DNA): TGCGCCAGCAGCCCGACGCCCCTAGCGGGGGGATCCGGTGAGCAGTTCTTC.

This clonotype appeared a few times. This chain links TRBV4-1 with TRBJ2-3; 11 bases match TRBD2. Germline assignment: CDR1 MGHRA and CDR2 YSYEKL. The CDR3 is made up of 17 amino acids. V lost 3 bases, J lost 0 bases, and 5 bases stayed unmatched. The CDR3 sequence: CASSQTSGASSTDTQYF. CDR3 sequence (DNA): TGCGCCAGCAGCCAGACTAGCGGGGCCTCTAGCACAGATACGCAGTATTTT.

This clonotype was recorded many times. J is TRBJ2-7 and V is TRBV6-5; D assignment may be TRBD1 or TRBD2 (6 bases each). CDR1 and CDR2 from the germline V gene are MNHEY and SVGAGI. The CDR3 runs 15 residues. Trimming cost V 2 bases and J 0 bases, with 11 bases left between them. The CDR3, as DNA: TGTGCCAGCAGTTACGGTCCGGGGGCCTCCTACGAGCAGTACTTC. This sequence encodes CASSYGPGASYEQYF.

In this sample, this clonotype turned up a few times. The chain is built from TRBV5-4 and TRBJ2-5; D call uncertain. Trimming took off 9 bases at V and 0 bases at J, with 12 bases between the two ends. There are 13 residues in the CDR3. Germline assignment: CDR1 SGHNT and CDR2 YYREEE (reference sequence). CDR3 in DNA: TGTGCCACCATGAGAGAGTACCAAGAGACCCAGTACTTC. Protein sequence: CATMREYQETQYF.

V and J are TRBV9 and TRBJ2-1, with 10 positions matching TRBD2. The CDR3 is made up of 15 amino acids. Germline V CDR1 and CDR2: SGDLS, YYNGEE. The trim removed 0 bases at V and 8 bases at J, leaving 5 bases unmatched. The CDR3 sequence: CASSVAPSGGDEQFF. The CDR3 bases are TGTGCCAGCAGCGTAGCTCCTAGCGGGGGCGATGAGCAGTTCTTC.

The chain links TRBV6-4 to TRBJ2-7, with D perhaps TRBD2 (6 bases). CDR1 and CDR2 (germline): MRHNA, SNTAGT. Trimming left V 0 bases short and J 2 bases short, with 17 bases between. The length of the CDR3 is 17 residues. The CDR3 nucleotides are TGTGCCAGCAGTGACTCCGGCGGGACTGCCTATACCTACGAGCAGTACGTC. This gives the protein CASSDSGGTAYTYEQYV.

The sample holds a few counts of this clonotype. The V gene is TRBV11-2, the J gene TRBJ2-2; tentative D call: TRBD2 (6 bases). CDR1 is SGHAT, CDR2 FQNNGV, per germline. The CDR3 sequence is 21 residues long. V was clipped by 5 bases and J by 0 bases, with 28 bases between them. The CDR3 bases are TGTGCCAGCAGCCCCAGTACGGGGGTGCCGCGGTGGGCCGCGAACACCGGGGAGCTGTTTTTT. It codes for CASSPSTGVPRWAANTGELFF.

The chain uses TRBV5-7 and TRBJ2-6; D may be TRBD2 (5 bases). TRBV5-7 is an ORF; its function is uncertain. The CDR3 length is 15 residues. V was cut by 7 bases and J by 2 bases, with 13 bases left in between. This CDR3 is CASGLGVPGANVLTF. DNA for the CDR3: TGTGCCAGCGGCCTCGGGGTCCCTGGGGCCAACGTCCTGACTTTC.

V and J are TRBV4-3 and TRBJ2-5; D remains ambiguous. The V gene's germline CDR1 is LGHNA and CDR2 YSLEER. The germline V and J ends were trimmed by 0 bases and 5 bases, with 7 bases remaining between them. This CDR3 spans 13 amino acids. CDR3 in amino acids: CASSQELRETQYF. DNA of the CDR3: TGCGCCAGCAGCCAAGAACTAAGGGAGACCCAGTACTTC.

The gene calls are TRBV12-3 or TRBV12-4 and TRBJ1-4, with no clear D. The V end was cut by 5 bases, the J end by 4 bases, with 11 bases between. The CDR3 contains 14 residues. The DNA of the CDR3 is TGTGCCAGCAGTCCCCGGGCGATTAATGAAAAACTGTTTTTT. It is translated as CASSPRAINEKLFF.

This clonotype has more than one count but fewer than ten. V gene TRBV12-3 or TRBV12-4 combines with J gene TRBJ2-5, with 8 bases identical to TRBD2. V lost 5 bases to trimming and J lost 5 bases; unmatched junction nucleotides: 7. This CDR3 has 14 residues. Here the CDR3 DNA reads TGTGCCAGCAGTCGCCTCCGGGGGGGGGAGACCCAGTACTTC. This encodes CASSRLRGGETQYF.